Each of the 8 T cell receptor beta chains below was sequenced from the same sample in a study of type 1 regulatory T cells. A single record per CDR3 protein comes from TCRdb applying MiXCR to the reads. The table includes about 65,000 distinct CDR3 sequences, almost 50% detected once. Their recognized antigens are unknown. The material sequenced was cultured non-Tr1 T cells, either the whole culture or a sorted T cell fraction (not recorded which). The receptor source for this set is a human donor in good health.

A few counts support this clonotype. The CDR3 nucleotides are TGTGCCAGCAGTTTTGCTCCGCGAGACATTCAGTACTTC. Translation gives CASSFAPRDIQYF. The genes are TRBV12-3 or TRBV12-4 and TRBJ2-4; D is unresolved. The V end was cut by 3 bases, the J end by 8 bases, with 11 bases between. The CDR3 consists of 13 residues.

CDR3 sequence reads: CASSRLRAGAYEQYF. Written as DNA, the CDR3 is TGCGCCAGCAGTAGATTGAGGGCAGGGGCCTACGAGCAGTACTTC. V gene TRBV5-1 combines with J gene TRBJ2-7; a weak D match, TRBD1 (6 bases). The CDR3 is 15 residues long. Trimming pared 5 bases from V and 2 bases from J, leaving 17 bases between. Germline lookup yields CDR1 SGHRS and CDR2 YFSETQ.

The rearrangement links TRBV20-1 to TRBJ2-1; 11 nucleotides line up with TRBD2. Per the germline V gene, CDR1 is DFQATT and CDR2 is SNEGSKA (reference sequence). V was clipped by 6 bases and J by 4 bases; unmatched bases: 11. The CDR3 spans 16 residues. The CDR3 DNA follows: TGCAGTGCCCTAAATCTAGCGGGGGGTGCGTACAATGAGCAGTTCTTC. Protein sequence: CSALNLAGGAYNEQFF.

The J gene is TRBJ1-2, the V gene TRBV20-1, with D tentatively TRBD1 (5 bases). Germline V gives CDR1 DFQATT, CDR2 SNEGSKA (reference sequence). The CDR3 totals 12 residues. The V end lost 4 bases, the J end lost 8 bases, and 14 bases lay between the germline ends. The CDR3 nucleotides are TGCAGTGCTAAAGGGGTCTCGGGAGGCTACACCTTC. It specifies CSAKGVSGGYTF.

The V call is TRBV29-1, the J call TRBJ2-3; D call uncertain. The CDR3 has 12 amino acids. The ends were cut back, 1 base at V and 5 bases at J, with 7 bases in the middle. Germline V gene lookup returns CDR1 SQVTM and CDR2 ANQGSEA. Written as DNA, the CDR3 is TGCAGCGTTGAAGCCACAGAAGATACGCAGTATTTT. This gives the protein CSVEATEDTQYF.

V is TRBV12-3 or TRBV12-4 and J is TRBJ2-1, with a tentative D call TRBD1 (6 bases). The CDR3 runs to 15 residues. V was shortened by 1 base and J by 4 bases, with 11 bases between the two germline ends. The CDR3 sequence is CASSLETGQYNEQFF. The CDR3 DNA follows: TGTGCCAGCAGTTTAGAAACCGGACAGTACAATGAGCAGTTCTTC.

The V and J genes are TRBV20-1 and TRBJ1-1; D remains unclear. CDR3 length: 11 amino acids. The ends were cut back, 6 bases at V and 8 bases at J, with 13 bases in the middle. The germline V gene has CDR1 DFQATT and CDR2 SNEGSKA (reference sequence). This CDR3 reads CSATQQTEAFF. For the CDR3, the DNA is TGCAGTGCCACTCAACAGACAGAAGCTTTCTTT.

The chain joins TRBV2 to TRBJ1-2; D is possibly TRBD1 (5 bases). This CDR3 region has 14 residues. V shed 7 bases and J shed 3 bases, with 15 bases lying between them. The germline CDR1 and CDR2 sequences are SNHLY and FYNNEI. The CDR3: CASKARQGDYGYTF. CDR3 DNA: TGTGCCAGCAAGGCCCGGCAGGGCGACTATGGCTACACCTTC.